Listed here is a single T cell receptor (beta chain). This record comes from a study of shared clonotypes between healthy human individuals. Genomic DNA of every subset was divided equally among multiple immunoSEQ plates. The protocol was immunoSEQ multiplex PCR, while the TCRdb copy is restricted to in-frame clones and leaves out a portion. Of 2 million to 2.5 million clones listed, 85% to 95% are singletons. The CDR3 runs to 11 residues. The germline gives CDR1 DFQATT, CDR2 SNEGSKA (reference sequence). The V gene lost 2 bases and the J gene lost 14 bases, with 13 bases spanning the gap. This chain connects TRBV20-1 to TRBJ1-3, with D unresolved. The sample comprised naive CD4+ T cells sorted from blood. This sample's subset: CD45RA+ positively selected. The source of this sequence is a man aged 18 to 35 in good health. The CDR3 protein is CSARLSEVVYF. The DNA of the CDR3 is TGCAGTGCTAGACTCTCCGAGGTTGTATATTTT.